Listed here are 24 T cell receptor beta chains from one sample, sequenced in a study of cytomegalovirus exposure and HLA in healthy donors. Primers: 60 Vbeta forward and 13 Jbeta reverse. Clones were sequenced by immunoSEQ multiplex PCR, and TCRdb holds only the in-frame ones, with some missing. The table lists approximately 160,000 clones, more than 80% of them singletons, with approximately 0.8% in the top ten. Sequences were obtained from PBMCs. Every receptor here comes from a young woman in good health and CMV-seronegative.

In DNA form, the CDR3 reads TGTGCCAGCAGCCAAGTGCAGGGGCTAGATAACTATGGCTACACCTTC. Translated, it gives CASSQVQGLDNYGYTF. The chain combines TRBV4-2 with TRBJ1-2, with a weak D call TRBD1 (6 bases). The length of the CDR3 is 16 residues. Germline V lookup: CDR1 LGHNA, CDR2 YNFKEQ. Trimming stripped 1 base from V and 1 base from J, with 13 bases between.

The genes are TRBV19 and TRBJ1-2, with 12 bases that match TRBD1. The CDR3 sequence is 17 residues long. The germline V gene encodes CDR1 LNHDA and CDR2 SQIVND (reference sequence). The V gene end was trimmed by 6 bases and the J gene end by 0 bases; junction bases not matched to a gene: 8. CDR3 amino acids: CASSIAGTGGANYGYTF. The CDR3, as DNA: TGTGCCAGTAGCATCGCCGGGACAGGGGGCGCTAACTATGGCTACACCTTC.

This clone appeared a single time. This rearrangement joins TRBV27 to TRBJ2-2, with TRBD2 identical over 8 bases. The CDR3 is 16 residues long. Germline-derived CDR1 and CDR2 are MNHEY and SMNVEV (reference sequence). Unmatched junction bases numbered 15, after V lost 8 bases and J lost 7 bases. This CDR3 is CASGYLAGGSRGELFF. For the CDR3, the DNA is TGTGCCAGCGGCTATTTGGCGGGAGGTTCGCGCGGGGAGCTGTTTTTT.

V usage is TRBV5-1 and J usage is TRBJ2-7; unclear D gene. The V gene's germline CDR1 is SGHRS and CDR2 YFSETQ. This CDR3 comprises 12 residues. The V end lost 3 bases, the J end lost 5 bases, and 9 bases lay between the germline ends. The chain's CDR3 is CASSYSTHEQYF. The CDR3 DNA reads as TGCGCCAGCAGCTATTCTACCCACGAGCAGTACTTC.

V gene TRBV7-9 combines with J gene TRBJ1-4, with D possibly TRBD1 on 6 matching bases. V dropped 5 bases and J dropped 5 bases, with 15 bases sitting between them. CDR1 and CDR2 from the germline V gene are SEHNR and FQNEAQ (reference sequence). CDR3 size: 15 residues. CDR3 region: CASSRNLDRNEKLFF. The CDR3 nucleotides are TGTGCCAGCAGCAGGAACTTGGACAGAAATGAAAAACTGTTTTTT. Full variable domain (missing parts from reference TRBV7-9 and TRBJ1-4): DTGVSQNPRHKITKRGQNVTFRCDPISEHNRLYWYRQTLGQGPEFLTYFQNEAQLEKSRLLSDRFSAERPKGSFSTLEIQRTEQGDSAMYLCASSRNLDRNEKLFFGSGTQLSVL.

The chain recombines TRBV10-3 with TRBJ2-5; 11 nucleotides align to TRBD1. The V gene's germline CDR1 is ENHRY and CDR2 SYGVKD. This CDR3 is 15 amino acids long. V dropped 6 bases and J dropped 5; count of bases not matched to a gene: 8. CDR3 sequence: CAIRMGTGGMETQYF. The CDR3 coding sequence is TGTGCCATCAGGATGGGGACAGGGGGAATGGAGACCCAGTACTTC.

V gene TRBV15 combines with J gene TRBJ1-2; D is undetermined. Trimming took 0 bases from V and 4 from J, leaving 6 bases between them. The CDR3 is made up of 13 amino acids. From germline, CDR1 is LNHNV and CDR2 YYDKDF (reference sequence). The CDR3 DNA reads TGTGCCACCAGCAGAGAGCTACTCTATGGCTACACCTTC. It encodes CATSRELLYGYTF.

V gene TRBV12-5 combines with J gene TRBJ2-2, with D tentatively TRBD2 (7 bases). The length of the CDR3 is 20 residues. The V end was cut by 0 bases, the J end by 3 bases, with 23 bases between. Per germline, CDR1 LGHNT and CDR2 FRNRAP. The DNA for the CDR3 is TGTGCTAGTGGTTTGGTACGATTCGTGGGGGCGGGAGAGGACACCGGGGAGCTGTTTTTT. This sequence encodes CASGLVRFVGAGEDTGELFF.

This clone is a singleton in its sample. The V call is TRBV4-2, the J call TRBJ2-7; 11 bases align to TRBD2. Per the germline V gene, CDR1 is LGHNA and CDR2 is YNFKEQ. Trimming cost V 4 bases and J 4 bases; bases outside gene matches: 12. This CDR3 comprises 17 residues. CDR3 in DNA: TGTGCCAGCAGCCCGATAGTCCTAGCGGGAGGTTCTTACGAGCAGTACTTC. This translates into CASSPIVLAGGSYEQYF.

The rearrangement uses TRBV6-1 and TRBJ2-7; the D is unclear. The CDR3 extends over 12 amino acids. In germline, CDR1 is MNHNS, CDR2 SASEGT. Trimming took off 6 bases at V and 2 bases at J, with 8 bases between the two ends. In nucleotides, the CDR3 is TGTGCCAGCAGGGAAACGGCCTACGAGCAGTACTTC. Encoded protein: CASRETAYEQYF.

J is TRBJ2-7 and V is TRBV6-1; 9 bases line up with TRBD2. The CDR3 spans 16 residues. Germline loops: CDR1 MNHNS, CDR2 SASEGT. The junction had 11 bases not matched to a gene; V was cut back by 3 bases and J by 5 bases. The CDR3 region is CASSDSMREGQHEQYF. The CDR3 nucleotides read TGTGCCAGCAGTGATTCCATGCGGGAGGGCCAGCACGAGCAGTACTTC.

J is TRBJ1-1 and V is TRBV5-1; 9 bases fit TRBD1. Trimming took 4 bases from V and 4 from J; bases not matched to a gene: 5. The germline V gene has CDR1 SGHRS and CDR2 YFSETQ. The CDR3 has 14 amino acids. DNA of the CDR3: TGCGCCAGCAGCCCTACAGGGGGCGGCACTGAAGCTTTCTTT. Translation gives CASSPTGGGTEAFF.

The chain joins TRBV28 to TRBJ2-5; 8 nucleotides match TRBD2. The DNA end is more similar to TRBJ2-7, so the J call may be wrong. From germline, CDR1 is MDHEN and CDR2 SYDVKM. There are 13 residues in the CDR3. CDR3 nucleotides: TGTGCCAGCAGTCCTACTAGCGGCTACGAGCAGTACTTC. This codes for CASSPTSGYEQYF.

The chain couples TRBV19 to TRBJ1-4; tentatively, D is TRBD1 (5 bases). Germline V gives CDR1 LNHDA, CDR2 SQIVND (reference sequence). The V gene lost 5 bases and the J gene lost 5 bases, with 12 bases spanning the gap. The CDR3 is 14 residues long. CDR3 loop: CASSGGGTNEKLFF. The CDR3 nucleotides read TGTGCCAGTAGTGGAGGAGGGACCAATGAAAAACTGTTTTTT.

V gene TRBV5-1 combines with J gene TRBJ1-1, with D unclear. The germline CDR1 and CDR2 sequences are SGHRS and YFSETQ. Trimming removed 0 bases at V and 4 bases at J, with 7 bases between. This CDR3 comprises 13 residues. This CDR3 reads CASSLVESTEAFF. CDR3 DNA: TGCGCCAGCAGCTTGGTTGAGAGCACTGAAGCTTTCTTT.

This chain's CDR3 is CASSLQGGSYNEQFF. CDR3 nucleotides: TGTGCCAGCAGTTTACAGGGGGGGAGTTACAATGAGCAGTTCTTC. This chain uses TRBV6-5 with TRBJ2-1, with D possibly matching TRBD1 (8 bases). Germline V CDR1 and CDR2: MNHEY, SVGAGI. Trimming left V 4 bases short and J 4 bases short, with 14 bases between. The length of the CDR3 is 15 residues.

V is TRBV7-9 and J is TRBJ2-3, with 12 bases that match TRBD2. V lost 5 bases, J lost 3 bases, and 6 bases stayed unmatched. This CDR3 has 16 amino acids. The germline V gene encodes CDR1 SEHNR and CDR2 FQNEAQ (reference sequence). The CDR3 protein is CASSPSSGRVTDTQYF. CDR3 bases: TGTGCCAGCAGCCCATCTAGCGGGAGGGTTACAGATACGCAGTATTTT.

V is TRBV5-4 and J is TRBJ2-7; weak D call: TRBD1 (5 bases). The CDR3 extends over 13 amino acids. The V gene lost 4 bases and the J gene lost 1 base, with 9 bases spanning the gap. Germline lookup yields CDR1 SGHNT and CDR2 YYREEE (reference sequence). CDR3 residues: CASSHPGSYEQYF. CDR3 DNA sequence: TGTGCCAGCAGCCATCCAGGGTCCTACGAGCAGTACTTC.

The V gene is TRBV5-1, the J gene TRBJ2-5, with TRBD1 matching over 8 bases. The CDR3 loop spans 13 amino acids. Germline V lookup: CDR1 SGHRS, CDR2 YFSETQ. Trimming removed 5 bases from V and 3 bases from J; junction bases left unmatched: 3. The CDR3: CASRVGQEETQYF. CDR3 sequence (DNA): TGCGCCAGCAGGGTGGGACAGGAAGAGACCCAGTACTTC.

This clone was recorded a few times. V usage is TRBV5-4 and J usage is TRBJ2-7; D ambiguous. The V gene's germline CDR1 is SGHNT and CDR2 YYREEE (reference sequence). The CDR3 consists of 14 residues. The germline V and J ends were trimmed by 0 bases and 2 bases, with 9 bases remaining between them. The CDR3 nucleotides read TGTGCCAGCAGCTTGGATCGGTACCCCTACGAGCAGTACTTC. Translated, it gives CASSLDRYPYEQYF.

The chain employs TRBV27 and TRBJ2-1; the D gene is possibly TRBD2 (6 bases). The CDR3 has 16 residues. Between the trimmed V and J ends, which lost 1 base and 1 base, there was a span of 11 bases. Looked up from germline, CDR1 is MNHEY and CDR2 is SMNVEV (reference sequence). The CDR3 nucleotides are TGTGCCAGCAGTTTATATGCGGGACGGTCCTACAATGAGCAGTTCTTC. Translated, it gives CASSLYAGRSYNEQFF.

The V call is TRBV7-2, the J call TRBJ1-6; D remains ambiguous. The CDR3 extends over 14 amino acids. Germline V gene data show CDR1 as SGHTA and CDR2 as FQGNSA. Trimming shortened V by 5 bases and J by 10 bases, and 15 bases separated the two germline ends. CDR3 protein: CASSPRDLHSPLHF. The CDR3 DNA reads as TGTGCCAGCAGCCCCCGGGATTTGCACTCACCCCTCCACTTT.

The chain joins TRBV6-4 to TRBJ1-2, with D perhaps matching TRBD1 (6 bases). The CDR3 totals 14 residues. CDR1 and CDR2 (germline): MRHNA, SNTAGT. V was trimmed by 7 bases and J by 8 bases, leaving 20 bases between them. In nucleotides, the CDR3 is TGTGCCAGCACCTCGGACAGCGGCGGGGGCGGCTACACCTTC. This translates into CASTSDSGGGGYTF.

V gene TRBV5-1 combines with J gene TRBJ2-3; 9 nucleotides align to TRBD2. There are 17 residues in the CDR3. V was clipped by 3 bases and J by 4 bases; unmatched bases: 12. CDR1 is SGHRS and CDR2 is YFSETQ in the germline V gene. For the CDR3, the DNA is TGCGCCAGCAGCTCTTTCCCTAGCGGGACTACCTCAGATACGCAGTATTTT. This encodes CASSSFPSGTTSDTQYF.